Listed here are 13 T cell receptor beta chains from one sample, sequenced in a study of cytomegalovirus exposure and HLA in healthy donors. Profiling relied on immunoSEQ multiplex PCR, and the TCRdb table lists in-frame clones only, not all of them. The repertoire holds approximately 160,000 clones, with 86% as singletons. Sequenced sample: PBMCs. The receptors derive from a woman younger than 45 in good health and CMV-seronegative.

J is TRBJ1-2 and V is TRBV28; D is unclear. CDR3 length: 14 residues. V was clipped by 1 base and J by 7 bases, with 13 bases between them. Germline CDR1 MDHEN, CDR2 SYDVKM. The CDR3 bases are TGTGCCAGCAGTTTATCCCCCGGGTTCGGTGGCTACACCTTC. Translation gives CASSLSPGFGGYTF.

The rearrangement links TRBV5-1 to TRBJ2-1; TRBD2 agrees at 7 bases. There are 17 residues in the CDR3. From germline, CDR1 is SGHRS and CDR2 YFSETQ. The V segment lost 0 bases and the J segment 4 bases; nucleotides outside the gene matches: 10. The CDR3: CASSLDSGTTKYNEQFF. CDR3 bases: TGCGCCAGCAGCTTGGATTCCGGGACTACGAAGTACAATGAGCAGTTCTTC.

The rearrangement links TRBV6-5 to TRBJ1-1; D is perhaps TRBD1 (5 bases). Germline lookup yields CDR1 MNHEY and CDR2 SVGAGI. V was trimmed by 5 bases and J by 1 base, leaving 14 bases between them. The CDR3 runs to 15 residues. The CDR3 DNA is TGTGCCAGCAGTCTACGGGGACGGCCGAACACTGAAGCTTTCTTT. Protein product: CASSLRGRPNTEAFF.

This clone occurred once. CDR3 residues: CASSQDRVVAGANTRAKNIQYF. The DNA of the CDR3 is TGCGCCAGCAGCCAAGATAGGGTGGTAGCGGGGGCCAATACTAGGGCCAAAAACATTCAGTACTTC. The chain recombines TRBV4-3 with TRBJ2-4; TRBD2 matches at 9 bases. Germline CDR1 LGHNA, CDR2 YSLEER. The ends lost 0 bases at V and 1 base at J; junction bases unmatched: 19. The CDR3 totals 22 residues.

This chain links TRBV28 with TRBJ1-4; 7 bases are shared with TRBD1. This CDR3 is built from 15 residues. V trimming: 8 bases; J trimming: 0 bases; junction bases outside the gene matches: 6. The germline CDR1 and CDR2 sequences are MDHEN and SYDVKM. The CDR3: CASHPGTATNEKLFF. The DNA for the CDR3 is TGTGCCAGCCACCCCGGGACAGCAACTAATGAAAAACTGTTTTTT.

The V call is TRBV6-6, the J call TRBJ1-1; D uncertain. CDR3 length: 11 residues. Looked up from germline, CDR1 is MNHNY and CDR2 is SVGAGI (reference sequence). Between the trimmed V and J ends, which lost 4 bases and 5 bases, there was a span of 5 bases. The CDR3 nucleotides read TGTGCCAGCAGTTTTAAAACTGAAGCTTTCTTT. It translates to CASSFKTEAFF.

In this sample, this clone turned up a few times. The chain joins TRBV4-2 to TRBJ1-4, with a tentative D call TRBD1 (5 bases). Germline assignment: CDR1 LGHNA and CDR2 YNFKEQ. V was shortened by 4 bases and J by 6 bases, with 12 bases between the two germline ends. The CDR3 length is 14 residues. In DNA, the CDR3 is TGTGCCAGCAGCCTCAGGGTTGACGATGAAAAACTGTTTTTT. Its translation: CASSLRVDDEKLFF.

V gene TRBV7-6 combines with J gene TRBJ2-3, with D maybe TRBD1 (5 bases). Germline V gene sequence: CDR1 SGHVS, CDR2 FNYEAQ. V was clipped by 2 bases and J by 5 bases, with 8 bases between them. The CDR3 is made up of 13 amino acids. The CDR3 nucleotides read TGTGCCAGCAGCTTAACCAGGGTAGATACGCAGTATTTT. Protein: CASSLTRVDTQYF.

The V call is TRBV27, the J call TRBJ2-7; TRBD2 matches at 8 bases. The CDR3 spans 19 residues. After removal of 3 bases from V and 2 bases from J, the junction contained 18 bases not matched to a gene. Germline CDR1 and CDR2: MNHEY and SMNVEV (reference sequence). Written as DNA, the CDR3 is TGTGCCAGCAGTTTCACCACCCATTCCCTAGCGGGTCGTCCCTACGAGCAGTACTTC. It codes for CASSFTTHSLAGRPYEQYF.

The chain is built from TRBV9 and TRBJ2-3; TRBD2 aligns across 15 bases. V was pared by 3 bases and J by 4 bases, with 9 bases of the junction left unmatched. The length of the CDR3 is 18 residues. Germline CDR1 and CDR2: SGDLS and YYNGEE. CDR3: CASSARTSGGDPSDTQYF. The CDR3 DNA reads TGTGCCAGCAGCGCCCGGACTAGCGGGGGGGATCCATCAGATACGCAGTATTTT.

J is TRBJ1-2 and V is TRBV4-3; TRBD1 is a possible D gene (5 bases). The germline V gene encodes CDR1 LGHNA and CDR2 YSLEER. The CDR3 extends over 15 amino acids. Trimming cost V 1 base and J 7 bases, with 16 bases left between them. The CDR3 DNA sequence: TGCGCCAGCAGCCAAGGCCGGACATCTAGAAGTGGCTACACCTTC. It codes for CASSQGRTSRSGYTF.

This chain connects TRBV7-2 to TRBJ2-1; D call uncertain. This CDR3 is built from 17 residues. V was clipped by 4 bases and J by 5 bases, with 21 bases between them. Germline CDR1 SGHTA, CDR2 FQGNSA. The CDR3 region is CASSSHPFSGSNNEQFF. The CDR3 coding sequence is TGTGCCAGCAGCTCACATCCCTTCTCCGGGTCAAACAATGAGCAGTTCTTC.

V is TRBV7-8 and J is TRBJ1-2; D might be TRBD1 (6 bases). This CDR3 is built from 17 residues. Germline-derived CDR1 and CDR2 are SGHVS and FQNEAQ. Trimming took off 2 bases at V and 3 bases at J, with 19 bases between the two ends. The CDR3 spells CASSLSKGHPRDYGYTF. The CDR3 DNA is TGTGCCAGCAGCTTATCTAAGGGACATCCTCGGGACTATGGCTACACCTTC.